The 9 T cell receptor beta chains given below trace back to one sample, sequenced in a study of cytomegalovirus exposure and HLA in healthy donors. The primer mix had 60 Vbeta and 13 Jbeta primers. This table comes from immunoSEQ multiplex PCR, and its TCRdb copy is limited to in-frame clones, with some not included. The data contain more than 110,000 clones, approximately 80% of them singletons. Source material: PBMCs. These receptors were collected from a male donor in good health and CMV-seronegative.

The V gene is TRBV6-1, the J gene TRBJ1-2; D uncertain. Germline V gene data show CDR1 as MNHNS and CDR2 as SASEGT. The CDR3 has 13 amino acids. V was trimmed by 6 bases and J by 2 bases, leaving 10 bases between them. CDR3 DNA: TGTGCCAGCAGCCCAACAATGAACTATGGCTACACCTTC. Translation gives CASSPTMNYGYTF.

The CDR3 protein is CASISGGAGTEAFF. The CDR3 region has the DNA TGTGCCAGCATCTCAGGGGGCGCGGGCACTGAAGCTTTCTTT. This chain uses TRBV28 with TRBJ1-1, with 8 bases matching TRBD1. The CDR3 loop spans 14 amino acids. CDR1 is MDHEN, CDR2 SYDVKM, per germline. The junction had 8 bases not matched to a gene; V was cut back by 7 bases and J by 4 bases.

The rearrangement links TRBV5-6 to TRBJ2-1; D is perhaps TRBD2 (6 bases). The ends were cut back, 0 bases at V and 10 bases at J, with 23 bases in the middle. The germline V gene has CDR1 SGHDT and CDR2 YYEEEE. There are 17 residues in the CDR3. The CDR3 region has the DNA TGTGCCAGCAGCTTGGATGGAGGCGCGACTAGATCGTTAGAGCAGTTCTTC. Amino acid sequence: CASSLDGGATRSLEQFF.

V and J are TRBV14 and TRBJ2-7; 7 bases fit TRBD2. The germline gives CDR1 SGHDN, CDR2 FVKESK. There are 15 residues in the CDR3. V was pared by 6 bases and J by 0 bases, with 8 bases of the junction left unmatched. CDR3 region: CASSHRGTNSYEQYF. CDR3 in DNA: TGTGCCAGCAGTCATCGAGGGACTAACTCCTACGAGCAGTACTTC.

In its sample, this clone was seen once. The chain links TRBV7-3 to TRBJ1-1; 9 bases line up with TRBD1. This CDR3 spans 14 amino acids. With V trimmed by 2 bases and J by 6 bases, 4 bases remained unmatched. CDR1 is SGHTA, CDR2 FQGTGA, per germline. CDR3 in DNA: TGTGCCAGCAGCTTAGACAGGGGGACGCCTGAAGCTTTCTTT. Protein: CASSLDRGTPEAFF. The full variable domain, completed using reference TRBV7-3 and TRBJ1-1, is GAGVSQTPSNKVTEKGKYVELRCDPISGHTALYWYRQSLGQGPEFLIYFQGTGAADDSGLPNDRFFAVRPEGSVSTLKIQRTERGDSAVYLCASSLDRGTPEAFFGQGTRLTVV.

This clone was observed a single time. The rearrangement uses TRBV6-5 and TRBJ1-1, with D possibly TRBD1 on 6 matching bases. The CDR3 runs 14 residues. V lost 8 bases to trimming and J lost 1 base, with 14 bases between them. The germline gives CDR1 MNHEY, CDR2 SVGAGI. CDR3 nucleotide sequence: TGTGCCAGCCGGCGTACAGGGACGAACACTGAAGCTTTCTTT. It translates to CASRRTGTNTEAFF.

The chain joins TRBV5-4 to TRBJ1-1, with a tentative D call TRBD1 (6 bases). Trimming stripped 4 bases from V and 0 bases from J, with 10 bases between. Germline CDR1 SGHNT, CDR2 YYREEE (reference sequence). CDR3 length equals 14 residues. The CDR3 is CASSPDRMNTEAFF. CDR3 coding DNA: TGTGCCAGCAGCCCGGACAGAATGAACACTGAAGCTTTCTTT.

V and J are TRBV7-2 and TRBJ2-7; possibly TRBD2 for D (5 bases). The ends were cut back, 5 bases at V and 2 bases at J, with 13 bases in the middle. The CDR3 is 14 residues long. CDR1 and CDR2 (germline): SGHTA, FQGNSA. The CDR3 DNA is TGTGCCAGCAGCGCGTTGAGCGGACCCTACGAGCAGTACTTC. It translates to CASSALSGPYEQYF.

J is TRBJ1-1 and V is TRBV2; 7 bases are a match to TRBD1. The germline V gene has CDR1 SNHLY and CDR2 FYNNEI. The CDR3 runs to 14 residues. Losses at the gene ends were 5 bases for V and 5 bases for J; bases not matched to a gene: 8. The CDR3 spells CASSLDRAGTEAFF. The CDR3 DNA sequence: TGTGCCAGCAGTTTAGACAGGGCCGGGACTGAAGCTTTCTTT.